The present TCR beta chain was sequenced within a study of blood T cells in healthy people across ages. Whole-study findings and limits: A roughly linear fall in TCR beta diversity per million T cells was seen with increasing age. What prevented conclusive comparison of naive and antigen-experienced cells was that PBMCs were unsorted.

Together with a sample-barcoded 5' primer, a J-beta primer mix was included in a second PCR lasting about 7 to 12 cycles. MiXCR, applied by TCRdb to the 5' RACE reads, yields one record per CDR3 protein. The table includes 1.4 million or so distinct CDR3 sequences, approximately 39% detected once. Note on this clonotype: Its antigen is undetermined.

The germline V and J ends were trimmed by 1 base and 1 base, with 19 bases remaining between them. The CDR3 is made up of 18 amino acids. Germline loops: CDR1 MDHEN, CDR2 SYDVKM. Sample: blood. This chain links TRBV28 with TRBJ1-2, with TRBD1 as a possible D gene (6 bases). This TCR was recovered from a woman younger than 30 in good health. CDR3 residues: CASSLFPWRGRVNYGYTF. CDR3 coding DNA: TGTGCCAGCAGTTTATTCCCCTGGAGGGGGAGAGTTAACTATGGCTACACCTTC.